This is a list of T cell receptor beta chains from one sample in a study of T cells in Graves' hyperthyroidism and ophthalmopathy. Using its own MiXCR run on the multiplex PCR reads, TCRdb lists one record per CDR3 protein. The sample consists of under 400,000 distinct CDR3 sequences, around a sixth of them appearing once. Material for sequencing was blood. The receptors derive from a woman aged 18-29 years with Graves' hyperthyroidism that later progressed to Graves' ophthalmopathy. CDR3s include the opening cysteine and the closing phenylalanine or tryptophan. A D gene is named only where the DNA matches it firmly. Only some rows state a clone size, as once, few, many or a class for expanded clones.

j_call: TRBJ1-1
d_call: NA
cdr3_length: 14
clone_size: NA
v_call: TRBV19
cdr3_aa: CASSMRQEYTEAFF
cdr3_nt: TGTGCCAGTAGTATGCGACAGGAGTACACTGAAGCTTTCTTT

j_call: TRBJ2-3
d_call: TRBD2
cdr3_length: 21
clone_size: many
v_call: TRBV6-5
cdr3_aa: CASSYSIPWASGREGTDTQYF
cdr3_nt: TGTGCCAGCAGTTACTCTATCCCCTGGGCTAGCGGGAGGGAGGGCACAGATACGCAGTATTTT

j_call: TRBJ2-1
d_call: TRBD2
cdr3_length: 15
clone_size: NA
v_call: TRBV25-1
cdr3_aa: CASTHGLAGINEQFF
cdr3_nt: TGTGCCAGCACGCACGGACTAGCGGGAATTAATGAGCAGTTCTTC

j_call: TRBJ1-6
d_call: NA
cdr3_length: 20
clone_size: many
v_call: TRBV28
cdr3_aa: CASRTHSGQRVYGANSPLHF
cdr3_nt: TGTGCCAGCAGAACTCACTCCGGACAGAGGGTTTACGGGGCTAATTCACCCCTCCACTTT

j_call: TRBJ2-7
d_call: NA
cdr3_length: 16
clone_size: once
v_call: TRBV7-9
cdr3_aa: CASSLESQGFSYEQYF
cdr3_nt: TGTGCCAGCAGCTTAGAGTCGCAGGGGTTTTCCTACGAGCAGTACTTC

j_call: TRBJ1-2
d_call: NA
cdr3_length: 13
clone_size: NA
v_call: TRBV7-8
cdr3_aa: CASSPGSNYGYTF
cdr3_nt: TGTGCCAGCAGCCCCGGATCTAACTATGGCTACACCTTC

j_call: TRBJ2-1
d_call: TRBD2
cdr3_length: 16
clone_size: many
v_call: TRBV27
cdr3_aa: CASSNGGSGERGEQFF
cdr3_nt: TGTGCCAGCAGTAACGGGGGGAGCGGGGAGAGAGGTGAGCAGTTCTTC

j_call: TRBJ1-2
d_call: NA
cdr3_length: 15
clone_size: few
v_call: TRBV12-3/TRBV12-4
cdr3_aa: CASSSAGYANYGYTF
cdr3_nt: TGTGCCAGCAGTTCTGCAGGGTACGCTAACTATGGCTACACCTTC

j_call: TRBJ2-7
d_call: TRBD2
cdr3_length: 14
clone_size: few
v_call: TRBV9
cdr3_aa: CASSRTSGPYEQYF
cdr3_nt: TGTGCCAGCAGCCGCACTAGCGGCCCCTACGAGCAGTACTTC

j_call: TRBJ2-5
d_call: NA
cdr3_length: 12
clone_size: many
v_call: TRBV18
cdr3_aa: CASSVWGETQYF
cdr3_nt: TGTGCCAGCTCAGTTTGGGGAGAGACCCAGTACTTC

j_call: TRBJ2-2
d_call: TRBD1
cdr3_length: 13
clone_size: few
v_call: TRBV6-1
cdr3_aa: CASSRRQGGELFF
cdr3_nt: TGTGCCAGCAGCCGCCGACAGGGCGGGGAGCTGTTTTTT

j_call: TRBJ2-7
d_call: NA
cdr3_length: 17
clone_size: many
v_call: TRBV10-2
cdr3_aa: CASTDFGGTQRAYEQYF
cdr3_nt: TGCGCCAGCACCGACTTTGGAGGGACCCAAAGAGCCTACGAGCAGTACTTC

j_call: TRBJ2-3
d_call: NA
cdr3_length: 15
clone_size: many
v_call: TRBV28
cdr3_aa: CASSFVGALTDTQYF
cdr3_nt: TGTGCCAGCAGTTTCGTGGGAGCCCTCACAGATACGCAGTATTTT

j_call: TRBJ2-1
d_call: TRBD1
cdr3_length: 16
clone_size: NA
v_call: TRBV7-9
cdr3_aa: CASSPWTGWTHNEQFF
cdr3_nt: TGTGCCAGCAGCCCCTGGACAGGGTGGACACATAATGAGCAGTTCTTC

j_call: TRBJ2-7
d_call: TRBD1
cdr3_length: 15
clone_size: many
v_call: TRBV28
cdr3_aa: CASSSPGQGAHEQYF
cdr3_nt: TGTGCCAGCAGTTCGCCGGGACAGGGTGCCCACGAGCAGTACTTC

j_call: TRBJ2-5
d_call: TRBD2
cdr3_length: 14
clone_size: many
v_call: TRBV30
cdr3_aa: CAWSFKAGGETQYF
cdr3_nt: TGTGCCTGGAGCTTTAAAGCGGGAGGAGAGACCCAGTACTTC

j_call: TRBJ1-1
d_call: NA
cdr3_length: 13
clone_size: NA
v_call: TRBV30
cdr3_aa: CAGCQGSNTEAFF
cdr3_nt: TGTGCCGGATGTCAGGGATCGAACACTGAAGCTTTCTTT

j_call: TRBJ2-7
d_call: NA
cdr3_length: 17
clone_size: many
v_call: TRBV5-6
cdr3_aa: CASNPVGRDTDSYEQYF
cdr3_nt: TGTGCCAGCAACCCTGTAGGGCGGGACACGGACTCCTACGAGCAGTACTTC

j_call: TRBJ2-3
d_call: NA
cdr3_length: 15
clone_size: many
v_call: TRBV4-3
cdr3_aa: CASSQYKGGADTQYF
cdr3_nt: TGCGCCAGCAGCCAATACAAGGGGGGAGCAGATACGCAGTATTTT

j_call: TRBJ2-1
d_call: NA
cdr3_length: 12
clone_size: NA
v_call: TRBV6-1
cdr3_aa: CASSHGGNEQFF
cdr3_nt: TGTGCCAGCAGCCATGGTGGGAATGAGCAGTTCTTC

j_call: TRBJ2-5
d_call: NA
cdr3_length: 15
clone_size: few
v_call: TRBV5-1
cdr3_aa: CASSLEQAARETQYF
cdr3_nt: TGCGCCAGCAGCTTGGAACAGGCGGCGCGGGAGACCCAGTACTTC

j_call: TRBJ2-7
d_call: TRBD2
cdr3_length: 18
clone_size: NA
v_call: TRBV7-2
cdr3_aa: CASSTRLTSGSYSYEQYF
cdr3_nt: TGTGCCAGCAGCACGCGCCTTACTAGCGGGAGCTACTCCTACGAGCAGTACTTC

j_call: TRBJ2-1
d_call: TRBD2
cdr3_length: 17
clone_size: few
v_call: TRBV6-1
cdr3_aa: CASSSISLAGGDNEQFF
cdr3_nt: TGTGCCAGCAGTTCCATTTCACTAGCGGGAGGCGACAATGAGCAGTTCTTC

j_call: TRBJ2-6
d_call: TRBD1
cdr3_length: 17
clone_size: few
v_call: TRBV2
cdr3_aa: CASSKGQAGSGANVLTF
cdr3_nt: TGTGCCAGCAGTAAGGGACAGGCGGGCTCTGGGGCCAACGTCCTGACTTTC

j_call: TRBJ2-7
d_call: TRBD2
cdr3_length: 15
clone_size: many
v_call: TRBV7-2
cdr3_aa: CASSFYKREGYEQYF
cdr3_nt: TGTGCCAGCAGTTTTTATAAGCGGGAGGGGTACGAGCAGTACTTC

j_call: TRBJ1-1
d_call: TRBD1
cdr3_length: 17
clone_size: many
v_call: TRBV18
cdr3_aa: CASSPIAGTGTLTEAFF
cdr3_nt: TGTGCCAGCTCACCGATAGCCGGGACAGGGACACTCACTGAAGCTTTCTTT

j_call: TRBJ1-4
d_call: TRBD1
cdr3_length: 15
clone_size: NA
v_call: TRBV6-1
cdr3_aa: CASSPDRGRTEKLFF
cdr3_nt: TGTGCCAGCAGCCCCGACAGGGGGCGAACTGAAAAACTGTTTTTT

j_call: TRBJ2-1
d_call: NA
cdr3_length: 16
clone_size: NA
v_call: TRBV25-1
cdr3_aa: CASTPDPATLYNEQFF
cdr3_nt: TGTGCCAGCACTCCTGACCCTGCTACCCTTTACAATGAGCAGTTCTTC

j_call: TRBJ2-5
d_call: NA
cdr3_length: 15
clone_size: many
v_call: TRBV7-8
cdr3_aa: CASKKAGGRWETQYF
cdr3_nt: TGTGCCAGCAAAAAGGCAGGAGGGCGTTGGGAGACCCAGTACTTC

j_call: TRBJ2-5
d_call: TRBD1
cdr3_length: 14
clone_size: many
v_call: TRBV2
cdr3_aa: CASSSGGRQETQYF
cdr3_nt: TGTGCCAGCAGTTCAGGGGGCCGACAAGAGACCCAGTACTTC

j_call: TRBJ2-2
d_call: TRBD1
cdr3_length: 16
clone_size: NA
v_call: TRBV15
cdr3_aa: CATSRDTGGSTGELFF
cdr3_nt: TGTGCCACCAGCAGAGACACAGGGGGGAGCACCGGGGAGCTGTTTTTT

j_call: TRBJ2-1
d_call: TRBD2
cdr3_length: 13
clone_size: NA
v_call: TRBV10-3
cdr3_aa: CATSSGGYNEQFF
cdr3_nt: TGTGCCACCAGTTCGGGGGGGTACAATGAGCAGTTCTTC

j_call: TRBJ2-3
d_call: TRBD2
cdr3_length: 15
clone_size: many
v_call: TRBV27
cdr3_aa: CASSFSGTLTDTQYF
cdr3_nt: TGTGCCAGCAGTTTTAGCGGGACCCTCACAGATACGCAGTATTTT

j_call: TRBJ1-6
d_call: NA
cdr3_length: 14
clone_size: many
v_call: TRBV11-3
cdr3_aa: CASSATAYNSPLHF
cdr3_nt: TGTGCCAGCAGCGCGACAGCTTATAATTCACCCCTCCACTTT

j_call: TRBJ1-1
d_call: NA
cdr3_length: 13
clone_size: few
v_call: TRBV3-2
cdr3_aa: CASSQGRDAEAFF
cdr3_nt: TGTGCCAGCAGCCAAGGCAGGGACGCTGAAGCTTTCTTT

j_call: TRBJ2-3
d_call: NA
cdr3_length: 13
clone_size: many
v_call: TRBV3-1
cdr3_aa: CASSQDPADTQYF
cdr3_nt: TGTGCCAGCAGCCAAGATCCGGCAGATACGCAGTATTTT

j_call: TRBJ2-6
d_call: TRBD1
cdr3_length: 18
clone_size: many
v_call: TRBV7-8
cdr3_aa: CASSLVGQAHSGANVLTF
cdr3_nt: TGTGCCAGCAGCTTAGTCGGACAGGCACACTCTGGGGCCAACGTCCTGACTTTC

j_call: TRBJ2-1
d_call: TRBD1
cdr3_length: 12
clone_size: NA
v_call: TRBV29-1
cdr3_aa: CSLWTGTEEQFF
cdr3_nt: TGCAGCCTATGGACAGGAACAGAGGAGCAGTTCTTC

j_call: TRBJ2-1
d_call: TRBD2
cdr3_length: 17
clone_size: NA
v_call: TRBV4-3
cdr3_aa: CASSPLDSGTRYDEQFF
cdr3_nt: TGCGCCAGCAGCCCATTAGATAGCGGGACACGGTACGATGAGCAGTTCTTC

j_call: TRBJ1-5
d_call: TRBD1
cdr3_length: 17
clone_size: few
v_call: TRBV4-2
cdr3_aa: CASSLLLGQGAHQPQHF
cdr3_nt: TGTGCCAGCAGCCTCCTCCTAGGACAGGGGGCCCATCAGCCCCAGCATTTT

j_call: TRBJ2-5
d_call: TRBD2
cdr3_length: 15
clone_size: many
v_call: TRBV28
cdr3_aa: CASTLPAGGGKTQYF
cdr3_nt: TGTGCCAGCACTTTGCCCGCTGGGGGGGGAAAGACCCAGTACTTC

j_call: TRBJ2-7
d_call: NA
cdr3_length: 15
clone_size: once
v_call: TRBV15
cdr3_aa: CATSQAQGLSGEQYF
cdr3_nt: TGTGCCACCAGCCAAGCTCAGGGATTGTCCGGCGAGCAGTACTTC